This T cell receptor beta chain was captured in a study of blood T cells in healthy people across ages. Study outcomes and limitations: Among T cells, TCR beta diversity per million cells dropped roughly linearly as age rose.

To note about this clonotype: What it binds is not known.

Combining a sample-barcoded 5' primer with a J-beta primer mix, a second PCR ran for roughly 6 to 12 cycles. TCRdb used MiXCR to reprocess the 5' RACE reads, holding one entry per CDR3 protein. This table has about 1.1 million distinct CDR3 sequences, roughly two fifths appearing once. The V gene end was trimmed by 0 bases and the J gene end by 6 bases; junction bases not matched to a gene: 11. The germline CDR1 and CDR2 sequences are LGHNA and YSLEER. The CDR3 is made up of 18 amino acids. The genes are TRBV4-3 and TRBJ2-2; 9 bases agree with TRBD2. Material: blood. The source is a young man in good health. The CDR3 nucleotides read TGCGCCAGCAGCCAAGATTCTGGTGGCGGGGGGGCCGCCGGGGAGCTGTTTTTT. Its protein product is CASSQDSGGGGAAGELFF.